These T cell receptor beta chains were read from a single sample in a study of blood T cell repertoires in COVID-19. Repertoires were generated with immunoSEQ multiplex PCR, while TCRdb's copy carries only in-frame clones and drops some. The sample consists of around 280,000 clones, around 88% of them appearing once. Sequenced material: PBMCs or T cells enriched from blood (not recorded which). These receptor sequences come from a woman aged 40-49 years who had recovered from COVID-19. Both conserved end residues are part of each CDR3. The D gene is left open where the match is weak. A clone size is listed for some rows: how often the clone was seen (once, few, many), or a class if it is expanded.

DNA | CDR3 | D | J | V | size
TGTGCCAGCAGCTTACAAACCCGACAGGGATCTGAAGCTTTCTTT | CASSLQTRQGSEAFF | TRBD1 | TRBJ1-1 | TRBV7-2 | -
TGTGCCAGCAGTCGACAGAATGGCTACACCTTC | CASSRQNGYTF | - | TRBJ1-2 | TRBV6-2/TRBV6-3 | -
TGTGCCAGCAGCGCGTCGAGGGGGCGGGAGACCCAGTACTTC | CASSASRGRETQYF | TRBD1 | TRBJ2-5 | TRBV9 | -
TGTGCCAGCTCCCCGGTGGAGCGTCGGGAGACCCAGTACTTC | CASSPVERRETQYF | - | TRBJ2-5 | TRBV18 | -
TGTGCCAGCAGTCAATCAGGGGGCCCCTACAATGAGCAGTTCTTC | CASSQSGGPYNEQFF | TRBD1 | TRBJ2-1 | TRBV28 | -
TGTGCCACCAGCCACTCTGGGGCCAACGTCCTGACTTTC | CATSHSGANVLTF | - | TRBJ2-6 | TRBV24-1 | -
TGTGCCAGCAGTTTATACTTCGCCCGGGACAGGGTATCTCACGAGCAGTACTTC | CASSLYFARDRVSHEQYF | TRBD1 | TRBJ2-7 | TRBV28 | -
TGTGCCAGCAGCCCGACGGGACAGGGCAACTCTGGGGCCAACGTCCTGACTTTC | CASSPTGQGNSGANVLTF | TRBD1 | TRBJ2-6 | TRBV11-2 | -
TGTGCCAGCTCACCAATACATCAGGTCAATCAGCCCCAGCATTTT | CASSPIHQVNQPQHF | - | TRBJ1-5 | TRBV18 | -
TGTGCCAGCAGAGGGACTAGCGGGAAAGAGACCCAGTACTTC | CASRGTSGKETQYF | TRBD2 | TRBJ2-5 | TRBV3-1/TRBV3-2 | -
TGTGCCAGCAGCTTTGGTACAGGCAGGGGTTATGGCTACACCTTC | CASSFGTGRGYGYTF | - | TRBJ1-2 | TRBV5-6 | -
TGTGCCAGTAGACAAACAGGGATGTCTAACTATGGCTACACCTTC | CASRQTGMSNYGYTF | - | TRBJ1-2 | TRBV19 | -
TGTGCCAGCTCGTACGAGGCCGTACCTAATGAAAAACTGTTTTTT | CASSYEAVPNEKLFF | - | TRBJ1-4 | TRBV18 | -
TGCGCCAGCAAAACTAGCGGGAGGGGAGAGACCCAGTACTTC | CASKTSGRGETQYF | TRBD2 | TRBJ2-5 | TRBV5-1 | -
TGCAGTGCTGGTGGGGTCGGGAATAACTATGGCTACACCTTC | CSAGGVGNNYGYTF | - | TRBJ1-2 | TRBV20-1 | -
TGTGCCAGCAGCTTAGGAGCGGGGGTGGAGACCCAGTACTTC | CASSLGAGVETQYF | TRBD2 | TRBJ2-5 | TRBV7-9 | -
TGTGCCTGGAGCCAGGGGGACGGCTACACCTTC | CAWSQGDGYTF | TRBD1 | TRBJ1-2 | TRBV30 | -
TGTGCCAGCAGTTGGGCCTACCAAGAGACCCAGTACTTC | CASSWAYQETQYF | - | TRBJ2-5 | TRBV27 | -
TGTGCCAGCAGCCCCCGCAGCGGGAGGCTCACAGATACGCAGTATTTT | CASSPRSGRLTDTQYF | TRBD2 | TRBJ2-3 | TRBV11-1 | -
TGTGCCAGCTCACCTGGCGGGGCGGAGACCCAGTACTTC | CASSPGGAETQYF | - | TRBJ2-5 | TRBV18 | -
TGCAGTGCTAGTATGACGCAGGGTCCCTCCGAGCAGTACTTC | CSASMTQGPSEQYF | - | TRBJ2-7 | TRBV20-1 | -
TGTGCCAGCAGTCCCTCAGGACTAGCGGGATTTGGCGAGCAGTACTTC | CASSPSGLAGFGEQYF | TRBD2 | TRBJ2-7 | TRBV6-2/TRBV6-3 | -
TGTGCCAGCAGCAAAGAGGACAGGGGTGGGGAGACCCAGTACTTC | CASSKEDRGGETQYF | - | TRBJ2-5 | TRBV21-1 | -
TGTGCCAGCACCATAGCGGGAGGGAGTGAGCAGTTCTTC | CASTIAGGSEQFF | TRBD2 | TRBJ2-1 | TRBV6-5 | once
TGTGCCAGCAGATCACAAAGCGGGAAGCAGTTCTTC | CASRSQSGKQFF | TRBD2 | TRBJ2-1 | TRBV6-5 | once
TGTGCCAGCTCAAGGGACACTCAAGAAAAACTGTTTTTT | CASSRDTQEKLFF | - | TRBJ1-4 | TRBV18 | -
TGCAGCGTCCGCGGGGGAACCTACGAGCAGTACTTC | CSVRGGTYEQYF | TRBD2 | TRBJ2-7 | TRBV29-1 | few
TGCGCCAGCAGCTTGAGCGGGACAGGGCGACTTTTGGAGACCCAGTACTTC | CASSLSGTGRLLETQYF | TRBD1 | TRBJ2-5 | TRBV5-1 | -
TGTGCCACCAACTCTGGGCAGAACACTGAAGCTTTCTTT | CATNSGQNTEAFF | - | TRBJ1-1 | TRBV24-1 | -
TGTGCCAGCAGTTTGGGTCAGGGGATCTACGAGCAGTACTTC | CASSLGQGIYEQYF | - | TRBJ2-7 | TRBV28 | -
TGTGCCAGCAGTTACTCAAATCAGGGACAGTACTATGGCTACACCTTC | CASSYSNQGQYYGYTF | TRBD1 | TRBJ1-2 | TRBV6-5 | -
TGTGCCAGCAGAACAGACGGGACCTATAATTCACCCCTCCACTTT | CASRTDGTYNSPLHF | - | TRBJ1-6 | TRBV28 | -
TGTGCCAGCAGTTACCAGACCAGGGGGATGGGGGAGCTGTTTTTT | CASSYQTRGMGELFF | TRBD1 | TRBJ2-2 | TRBV27 | -
TGTGCCAGCGGTGGGCAGGGGCGGACAGATACGCAGTATTTT | CASGGQGRTDTQYF | - | TRBJ2-3 | TRBV28 | -
TGTGCCATCAGGAGACAGGGATCCTCCTACGAGCAGTACTTC | CAIRRQGSSYEQYF | TRBD1 | TRBJ2-7 | TRBV10-3 | -
TGTGCTAGTCCCCAGATAAATCCCCACAGGGCTTGGAAACCACCCCTCCACTTT | CASPQINPHRAWKPPLHF | - | TRBJ1-6 | TRBV12-5 | -
TGCGCCAGCAGCCGGGAGACGGGTCCCAAAAAACTGTTTTTT | CASSRETGPKKLFF | - | TRBJ1-4 | TRBV5-1 | -
TGTGCCAGCAGCTCAACCTACCTCGGGACAGGGAACACTGAAGCTTTCTTT | CASSSTYLGTGNTEAFF | TRBD1 | TRBJ1-1 | TRBV13 | once
TGTGCCACCAGTGACCGAAGGACAGGAGTGAACACCGGGGAGCTGTTTTTT | CATSDRRTGVNTGELFF | TRBD1 | TRBJ2-2 | TRBV24-1 | -
TGTGCCAGCAGCTTTAAGAGGGATCTGGATAATTCACCCCTCCACTTT | CASSFKRDLDNSPLHF | - | TRBJ1-6 | TRBV7-2 | -
TGCGCCAGCAGCCAAGAGGGGGGTCCCCAGTTCTTC | CASSQEGGPQFF | - | TRBJ2-1 | TRBV4-3 | -
TGTGCCAGCAGCCCCCAGGGAAGGGAATACAATGAGCAGTTCTTC | CASSPQGREYNEQFF | - | TRBJ2-1 | TRBV7-9 | once
TGTGCCAGCAAGACCCCAGGGGCGAATCAGCCCCAGCATTTT | CASKTPGANQPQHF | - | TRBJ1-5 | TRBV28 | -
TGTGCCAGCAGCCCATGGACTAGCGGTCCTAGCAATGAGCAGTTCTTC | CASSPWTSGPSNEQFF | TRBD2 | TRBJ2-1 | TRBV9 | -